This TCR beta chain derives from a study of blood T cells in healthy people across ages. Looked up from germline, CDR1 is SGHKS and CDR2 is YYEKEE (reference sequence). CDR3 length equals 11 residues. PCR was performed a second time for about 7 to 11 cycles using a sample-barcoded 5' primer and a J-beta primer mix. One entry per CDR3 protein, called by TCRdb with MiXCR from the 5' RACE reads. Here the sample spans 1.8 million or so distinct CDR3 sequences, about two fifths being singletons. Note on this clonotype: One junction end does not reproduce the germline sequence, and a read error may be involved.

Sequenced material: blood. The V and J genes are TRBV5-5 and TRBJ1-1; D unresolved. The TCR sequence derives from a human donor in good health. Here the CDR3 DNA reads TGTGCCAGCGGCTTCTCGATCGAAGCTTTCTTT. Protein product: CASGFSIEAFF.